This T cell receptor beta chain was profiled in a study of blood T cell repertoires in COVID-19. The overall study: Acute and convalescent COVID-19 specimens originated in the United States, Italy and Spain. Sources were T cells, B-cell-depleted T cells, or PBMCs; the material itself was cDNA or gDNA.

Only in-frame clones appear in the TCRdb table, and some are missing; sequencing was by immunoSEQ multiplex PCR. The table has 150,000 or so clones, 80% to 90% seen once. The CDR3 is 15 amino acids. The germline CDR1 and CDR2 sequences are KGHSH and LQKENI. Deletions cut 6 bases from V and 1 base from J, with 13 bases between. Sequenced: peripheral blood. The clonotype was recovered from a man aged 18 to 29 with COVID-19, enrolled during active disease. V is TRBV18 and J is TRBJ1-5; the D gene is possibly TRBD1 (5 bases). The CDR3 nucleotides are TGTGCCAGCTCCATACACGGGGGGAGCAATCAGCCCCAGCATTTT. This translates into CASSIHGGSNQPQHF.